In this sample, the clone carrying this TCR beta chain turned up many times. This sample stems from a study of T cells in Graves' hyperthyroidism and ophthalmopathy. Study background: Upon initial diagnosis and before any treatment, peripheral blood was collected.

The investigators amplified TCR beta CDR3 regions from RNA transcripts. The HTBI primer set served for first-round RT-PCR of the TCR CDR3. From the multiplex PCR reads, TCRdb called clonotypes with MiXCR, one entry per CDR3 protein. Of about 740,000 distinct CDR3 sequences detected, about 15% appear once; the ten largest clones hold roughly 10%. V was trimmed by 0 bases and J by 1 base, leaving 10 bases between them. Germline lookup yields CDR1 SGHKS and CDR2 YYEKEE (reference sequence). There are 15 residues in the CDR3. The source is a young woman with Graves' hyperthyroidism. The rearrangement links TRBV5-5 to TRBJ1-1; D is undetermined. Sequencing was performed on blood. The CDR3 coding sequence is TGTGCCAGCAGCTTGGCCGGCAGAGGGAACACTGAAGCTTTCTTT. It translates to CASSLAGRGNTEAFF.